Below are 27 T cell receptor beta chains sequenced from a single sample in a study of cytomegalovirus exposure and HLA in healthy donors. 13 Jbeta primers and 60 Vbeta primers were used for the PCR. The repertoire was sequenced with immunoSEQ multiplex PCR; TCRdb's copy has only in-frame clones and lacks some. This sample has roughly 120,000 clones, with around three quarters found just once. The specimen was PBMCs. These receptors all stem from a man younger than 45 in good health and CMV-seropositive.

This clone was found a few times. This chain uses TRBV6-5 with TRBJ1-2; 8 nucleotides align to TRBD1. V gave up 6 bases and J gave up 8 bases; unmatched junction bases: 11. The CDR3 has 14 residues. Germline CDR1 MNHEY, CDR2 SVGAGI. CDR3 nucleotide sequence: TGTGCCAGCAGGATTCAGGGGGCGGGGAGAGGCTACACCTTC. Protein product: CASRIQGAGRGYTF.

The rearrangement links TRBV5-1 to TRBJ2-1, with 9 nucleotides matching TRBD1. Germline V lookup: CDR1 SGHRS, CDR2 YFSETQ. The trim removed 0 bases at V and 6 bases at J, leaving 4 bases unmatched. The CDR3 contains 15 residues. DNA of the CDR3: TGCGCCAGCAGCTTGGAGGGACAGGGAGGCAATGAGCAGTTCTTC. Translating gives CASSLEGQGGNEQFF.

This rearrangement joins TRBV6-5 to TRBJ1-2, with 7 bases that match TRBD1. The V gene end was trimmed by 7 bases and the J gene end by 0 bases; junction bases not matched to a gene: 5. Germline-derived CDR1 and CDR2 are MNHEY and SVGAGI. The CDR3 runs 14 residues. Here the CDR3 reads CASNPGGANYGYTF. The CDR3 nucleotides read TGTGCCAGCAATCCAGGGGGAGCTAACTATGGCTACACCTTC.

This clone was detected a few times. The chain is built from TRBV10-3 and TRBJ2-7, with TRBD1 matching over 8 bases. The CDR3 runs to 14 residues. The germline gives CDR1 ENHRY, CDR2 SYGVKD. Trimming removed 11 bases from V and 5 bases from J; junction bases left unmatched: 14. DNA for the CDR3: TGTGCCGCCCGACCCGGACAGGGTATCGACGAGCAGTACTTC. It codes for CAARPGQGIDEQYF.

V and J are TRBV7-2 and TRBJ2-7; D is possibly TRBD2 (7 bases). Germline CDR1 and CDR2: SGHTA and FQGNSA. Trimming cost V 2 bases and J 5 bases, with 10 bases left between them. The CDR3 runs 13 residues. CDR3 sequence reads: CASSLRGAHEQYF. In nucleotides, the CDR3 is TGTGCCAGCAGCTTACGGGGGGCTCACGAGCAGTACTTC. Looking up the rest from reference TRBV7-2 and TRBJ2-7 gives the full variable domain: GAGVSQSPSNKVTEKGKDVELRCDPISGHTALYWYRQSLGQGLEFLIYFQGNSAPDKSGLPSDRFSAERTGGSVSTLTIQRTQQEDSAVYLCASSLRGAHEQYFGPGTRLTVT.

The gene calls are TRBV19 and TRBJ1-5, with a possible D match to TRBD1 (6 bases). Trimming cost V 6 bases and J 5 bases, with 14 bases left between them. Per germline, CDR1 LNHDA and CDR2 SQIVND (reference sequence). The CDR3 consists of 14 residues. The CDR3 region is CASRTGTTYQPQHF. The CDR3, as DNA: TGTGCCAGTAGGACCGGGACAACTTATCAGCCCCAGCATTTT.

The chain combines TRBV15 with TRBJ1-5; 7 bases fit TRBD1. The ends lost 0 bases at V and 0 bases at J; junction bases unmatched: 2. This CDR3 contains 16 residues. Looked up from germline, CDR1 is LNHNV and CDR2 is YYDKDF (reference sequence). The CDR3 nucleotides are TGTGCCACCAGCAGAGAGGGACAGCTTAGCAATCAGCCCCAGCATTTT. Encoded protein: CATSREGQLSNQPQHF.

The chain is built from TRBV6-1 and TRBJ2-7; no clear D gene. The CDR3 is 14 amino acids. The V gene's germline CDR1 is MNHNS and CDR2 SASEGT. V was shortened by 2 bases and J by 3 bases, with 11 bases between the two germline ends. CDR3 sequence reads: CASSERRGSYEQYF. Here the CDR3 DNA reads TGTGCCAGCAGTGAACGGCGCGGAAGCTACGAGCAGTACTTC.

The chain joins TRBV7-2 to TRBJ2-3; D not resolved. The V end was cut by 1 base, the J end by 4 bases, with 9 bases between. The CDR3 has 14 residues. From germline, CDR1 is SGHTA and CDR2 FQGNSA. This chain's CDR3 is CASSLGAGSDTQYF. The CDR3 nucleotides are TGTGCCAGCAGCTTAGGGGCAGGTTCAGATACGCAGTATTTT.

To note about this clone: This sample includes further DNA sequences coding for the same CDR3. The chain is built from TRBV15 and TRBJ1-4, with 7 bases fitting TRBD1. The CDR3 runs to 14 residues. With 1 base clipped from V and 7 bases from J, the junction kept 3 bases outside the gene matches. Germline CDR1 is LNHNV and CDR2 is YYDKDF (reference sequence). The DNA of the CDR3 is TGTGCCACCAGCAGAGGAGGGGGCGGTGAAAAACTGTTTTTT. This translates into CATSRGGGGEKLFF.

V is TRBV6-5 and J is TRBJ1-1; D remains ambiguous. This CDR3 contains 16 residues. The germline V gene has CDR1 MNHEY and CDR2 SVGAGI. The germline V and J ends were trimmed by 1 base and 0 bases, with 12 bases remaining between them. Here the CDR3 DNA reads TGTGCCAGCAGTTACTGGTCTCCAGAATTGAACACTGAAGCTTTCTTT. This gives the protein CASSYWSPELNTEAFF.

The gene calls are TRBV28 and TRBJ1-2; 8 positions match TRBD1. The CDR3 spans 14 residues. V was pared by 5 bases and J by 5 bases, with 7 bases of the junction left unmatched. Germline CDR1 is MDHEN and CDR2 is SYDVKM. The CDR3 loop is CASSPWTGNYGYTF. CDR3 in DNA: TGTGCCAGCAGTCCCTGGACAGGGAATTATGGCTACACCTTC.

The CDR3 DNA sequence: TGTGCCAGCAGTTTGGTACAGGGCGACGAGCAGTACTTC. As protein: CASSLVQGDEQYF. The chain has TRBV28 and TRBJ2-7, with D possibly being TRBD1 (6 bases). CDR3 length equals 13 residues. From germline, CDR1 is MDHEN and CDR2 SYDVKM. V was cut by 3 bases and J by 5 bases, with 11 bases left in between.

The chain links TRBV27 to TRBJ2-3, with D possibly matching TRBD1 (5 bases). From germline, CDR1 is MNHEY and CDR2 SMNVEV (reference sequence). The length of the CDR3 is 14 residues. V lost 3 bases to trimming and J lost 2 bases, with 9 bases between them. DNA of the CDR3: TGTGCCAGCAGTTTTTACAGGCCCACAGATACGCAGTATTTT. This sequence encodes CASSFYRPTDTQYF.

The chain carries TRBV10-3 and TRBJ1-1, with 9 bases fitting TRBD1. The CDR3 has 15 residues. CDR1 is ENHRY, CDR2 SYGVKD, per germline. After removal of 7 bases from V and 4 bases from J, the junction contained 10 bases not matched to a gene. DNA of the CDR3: TGTGCCATCACCGGACAGGGGCGGTCGGGCACTGAAGCTTTCTTT. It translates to CAITGQGRSGTEAFF.

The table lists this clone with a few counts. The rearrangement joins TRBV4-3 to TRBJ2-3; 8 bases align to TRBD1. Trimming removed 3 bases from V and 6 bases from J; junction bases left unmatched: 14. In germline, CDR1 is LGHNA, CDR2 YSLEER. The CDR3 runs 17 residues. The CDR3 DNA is TGCGCCAGCAGCCACAAACAGGGGGACAACACAAGGGATACGCAGTATTTT. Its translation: CASSHKQGDNTRDTQYF.

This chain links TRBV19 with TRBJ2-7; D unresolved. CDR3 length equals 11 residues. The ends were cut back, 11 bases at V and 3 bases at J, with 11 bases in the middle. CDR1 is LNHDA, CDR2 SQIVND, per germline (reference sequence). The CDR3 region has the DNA TGTGCCCGCGAAGGCGGCTACGAGCAGTACTTC. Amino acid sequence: CAREGGYEQYF.

The CDR3 here is CASSPGQGGDRDTEAFF. In nucleotides, the CDR3 is TGTGCCAGCAGCCCAGGACAGGGCGGCGATCGGGACACTGAAGCTTTCTTT. This chain uses TRBV5-4 with TRBJ1-1, with 8 bases lining up with TRBD1. In germline, CDR1 is SGHNT, CDR2 YYREEE (reference sequence). J gave up 3 bases and V 4 bases, and 14 bases lay outside the gene matches. The CDR3 is 17 residues long. The whole variable domain, remainder taken from reference TRBV5-4 and TRBJ1-1, is ETGVTQSPTHLIKTRGQQVTLRCSSQSGHNTVSWYQQALGQGPQFIFQYYREEENGRGNFPPRFSGLQFPNYSSELNVNALELDDSALYLCASSPGQGGDRDTEAFFGQGTRLTVV.

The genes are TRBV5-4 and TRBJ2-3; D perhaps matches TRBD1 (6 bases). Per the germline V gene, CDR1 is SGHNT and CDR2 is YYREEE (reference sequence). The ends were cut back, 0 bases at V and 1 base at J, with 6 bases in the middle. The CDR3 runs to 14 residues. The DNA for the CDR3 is TGTGCCAGCAGCTTGGCAGGGGGCACAGATACGCAGTATTTT. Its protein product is CASSLAGGTDTQYF.

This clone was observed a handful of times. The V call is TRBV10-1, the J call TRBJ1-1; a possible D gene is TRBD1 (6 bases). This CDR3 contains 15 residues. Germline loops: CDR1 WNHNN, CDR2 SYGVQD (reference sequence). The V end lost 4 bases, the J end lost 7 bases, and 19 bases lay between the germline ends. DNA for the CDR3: TGCGCCAGCAGTGCACAGCCCTTGGAACAGGGTGAAGCTTTCTTT. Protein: CASSAQPLEQGEAFF.

The CDR3 spells CASSFLYRGREEAFF. In nucleotides, the CDR3 is TGTGCCAGCAGCTTTTTGTACAGGGGGCGTGAAGAAGCTTTCTTT. The rearrangement uses TRBV11-2 and TRBJ1-1; 9 nucleotides match TRBD1. This CDR3 is built from 15 residues. Losses at the gene ends were 3 bases for V and 8 bases for J; bases not matched to a gene: 10. Germline-derived CDR1 and CDR2 are SGHAT and FQNNGV.

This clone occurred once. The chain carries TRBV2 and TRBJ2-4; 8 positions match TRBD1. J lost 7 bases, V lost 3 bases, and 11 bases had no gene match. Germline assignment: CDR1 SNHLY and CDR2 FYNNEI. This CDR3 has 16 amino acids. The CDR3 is CASSDPRTGFMNIQYF. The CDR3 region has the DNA TGTGCCAGCAGTGATCCCAGGACAGGGTTTATGAACATTCAGTACTTC.

The CDR3 is CASSGTGRNQPQHF. The CDR3 nucleotides read TGTGCCAGTTCCGGGACAGGCCGCAATCAGCCCCAGCATTTT. The rearrangement links TRBV19 to TRBJ1-5; 8 nucleotides line up with TRBD1. The CDR3 contains 14 residues. V trimming: 8 bases; J trimming: 2 bases; junction bases outside the gene matches: 5. Germline assignment: CDR1 LNHDA and CDR2 SQIVND (reference sequence).

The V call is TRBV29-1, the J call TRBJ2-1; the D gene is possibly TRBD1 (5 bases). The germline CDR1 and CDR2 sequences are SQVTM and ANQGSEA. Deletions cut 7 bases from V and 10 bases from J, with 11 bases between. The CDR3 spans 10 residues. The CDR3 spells CSAGWGEQFF. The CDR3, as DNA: TGCAGCGCCGGATGGGGCGAGCAGTTCTTC.

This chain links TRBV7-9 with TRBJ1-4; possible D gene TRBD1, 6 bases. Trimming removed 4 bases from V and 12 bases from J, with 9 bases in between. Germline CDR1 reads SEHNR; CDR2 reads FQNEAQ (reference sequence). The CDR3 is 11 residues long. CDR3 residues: CASSSQGELFF. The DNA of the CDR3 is TGTGCCAGCAGCTCACAGGGAGAACTGTTTTTT.

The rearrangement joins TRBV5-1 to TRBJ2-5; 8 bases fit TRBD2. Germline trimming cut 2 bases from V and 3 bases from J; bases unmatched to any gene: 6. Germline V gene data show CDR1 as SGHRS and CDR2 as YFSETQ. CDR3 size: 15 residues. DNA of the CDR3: TGCGCCAGCAGCTTTAGCGGGGTCCGTGAAGAGACCCAGTACTTC. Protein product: CASSFSGVREETQYF.

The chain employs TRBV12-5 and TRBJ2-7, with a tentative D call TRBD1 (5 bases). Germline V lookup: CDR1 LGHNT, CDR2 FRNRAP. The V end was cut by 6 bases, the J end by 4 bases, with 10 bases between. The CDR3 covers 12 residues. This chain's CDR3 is CASGEGAYEQYF. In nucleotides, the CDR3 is TGTGCTAGTGGCGAAGGGGCTTACGAGCAGTACTTC.